These T cell receptor beta chains were read from a single sample in a study of identical twins. TCRdb itself ran the 5' RACE reads through MiXCR, one entry per CDR3 protein. In the table there are about 340,000 distinct CDR3 sequences, 7% to 9.5% of which are singletons. What was sequenced was naive T cells sorted from blood. The receptors come from a woman in her fifties or sixties in good health. CDR3s include the opening cysteine and the closing phenylalanine or tryptophan. D genes are given only for firm matches. Some rows mark clone size as missing; the rest say once, few, many or name a class of expanded clone.

abundance,j_gene,d_gene,v_gene,CDR3aa,CDR3nt
many,TRBJ1-3,.,TRBV6-6,CASSYSAGTGNTIYF,TGTGCCAGCAGTTACTCGGCAGGGACTGGAAACACCATATATTTT
.,TRBJ2-5,.,TRBV18,CASSPSAVAGSETQYF,TGTGCCAGCTCACCCTCTGCAGTGGCGGGTTCAGAGACCCAGTACTTC
.,TRBJ2-3,.,TRBV12-5,CASGLAPTVRTDTQYF,TGTGCTAGTGGTTTGGCCCCGACAGTACGCACAGATACGCAGTATTTT
.,TRBJ1-3,TRBD1,TRBV9,CASSQTGLSGNTIYF,TGTGCCAGCAGCCAGACAGGGCTCTCTGGAAACACCATATATTTT
few,TRBJ2-3,TRBD2,TRBV24-1,CATSDNLAAGELADTQYF,TGTGCCACCAGTGATAATCTTGCGGCGGGGGAGCTGGCAGATACGCAGTATTTT
.,TRBJ1-2,TRBD1,TRBV27,CASSLRQGANYGYTF,TGTGCCAGCAGTTTAAGGCAGGGGGCCAACTATGGCTACACCTTC
few,TRBJ1-5,.,TRBV7-9,CASSFLGEPQHF,TGTGCCAGCAGCTTTTTGGGGGAGCCCCAGCATTTT
few,TRBJ2-7,.,TRBV29-1,CSASGLGSKYEQYF,TGCAGCGCATCCGGTCTGGGGAGTAAGTACGAGCAGTACTTC
few,TRBJ1-2,.,TRBV12-3/TRBV12-4,CASRSLGGYTF,TGTGCCAGCAGGTCTCTCGGGGGCTACACCTTC
few,TRBJ2-1,.,TRBV5-1,CASSGPRGRKKRNEQFF,TGCGCCAGCAGCGGCCCGAGGGGCAGGAAAAAGAGGAATGAGCAGTTCTTC
many,TRBJ1-2,.,TRBV7-9,CASSLDMYYGYTF,TGTGCCAGCAGCCTGGACATGTACTATGGCTACACCTTC
few,TRBJ1-1,TRBD1,TRBV4-1,CASSHLDREVGAEAFF,TGCGCCAGCAGCCACCTGGACAGGGAGGTTGGGGCTGAAGCTTTCTTT
.,TRBJ2-2,TRBD2,TRBV7-9,CASSLYSGGSSTGELFF,TGTGCCAGCAGCCTCTATTCGGGGGGAAGTAGCACCGGGGAGCTGTTTTTT
.,TRBJ2-2,.,TRBV25-1,CASSVGRYTGELFF,TGTGCCAGCAGTGTAGGTCGGTACACCGGGGAGCTGTTTTTT
.,TRBJ2-1,TRBD2,TRBV12-3/TRBV12-4,CASSPWRGGSYNEQFF,TGTGCCAGCAGCCCTTGGCGGGGGGGCTCCTACAATGAGCAGTTCTTC
.,TRBJ1-5,.,TRBV2,CASSDELPNQPQHF,TGTGCCAGCAGTGATGAGCTGCCCAATCAGCCCCAGCATTTT
few,TRBJ1-1,.,TRBV15,CATSRDARGGNTEAFF,TGTGCCACCAGCAGAGATGCCCGCGGGGGGAACACTGAAGCTTTCTTT
.,TRBJ2-1,TRBD2,TRBV11-3,CASSPNRLAGGPSYNEQFF,TGTGCCAGCAGCCCGAATCGACTAGCGGGAGGGCCCTCCTACAATGAGCAGTTCTTC
.,TRBJ2-1,TRBD2,TRBV9,CASSETAGASNEQFF,TGTGCCAGCAGCGAGACGGCGGGAGCAAGTAATGAGCAGTTCTTC
.,TRBJ2-2,.,TRBV12-3/TRBV12-4,CASSFLVKNTGELFF,TGTGCCAGCAGTTTTTTGGTGAAAAACACCGGGGAGCTGTTTTTT
.,TRBJ1-1,.,TRBV6-1,CASGAGFSGDTEAFF,TGTGCCAGCGGGGCAGGGTTCAGCGGGGACACTGAAGCTTTCTTT
.,TRBJ2-3,TRBD2,TRBV7-9,CASSLGGLRTDTQYF,TGTGCCAGCAGCTTAGGGGGACTACGCACAGATACGCAGTATTTT
.,TRBJ1-1,TRBD1,TRBV19,CASSIDRGPNTEAFF,TGTGCCAGTAGTATCGACAGGGGGCCGAACACTGAAGCTTTCTTT
many,TRBJ2-1,TRBD2,TRBV20-1,CSARGGGRSSYNEQFF,TGCAGTGCTAGAGGGGGCGGGAGGAGCTCCTACAATGAGCAGTTCTTC
many,TRBJ2-5,TRBD2,TRBV10-2,CASSPGTSGTQYF,TGCGCCAGCAGCCCCGGGACTAGCGGGACCCAGTACTTC